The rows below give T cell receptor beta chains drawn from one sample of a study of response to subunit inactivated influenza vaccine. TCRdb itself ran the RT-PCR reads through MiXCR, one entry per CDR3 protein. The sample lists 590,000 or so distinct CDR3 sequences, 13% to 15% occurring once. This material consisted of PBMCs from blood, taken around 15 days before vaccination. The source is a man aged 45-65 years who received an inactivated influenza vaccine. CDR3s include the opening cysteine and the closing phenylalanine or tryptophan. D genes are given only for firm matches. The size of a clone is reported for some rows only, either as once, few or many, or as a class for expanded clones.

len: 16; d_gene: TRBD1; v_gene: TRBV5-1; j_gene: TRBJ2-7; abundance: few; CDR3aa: CASSLGSSDRVYEQYF; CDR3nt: TGCGCCAGCAGCCTGGGGTCCTCGGACAGGGTCTACGAGCAGTACTTC
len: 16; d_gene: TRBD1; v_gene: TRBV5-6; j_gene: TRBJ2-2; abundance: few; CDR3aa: CASRAGGQGISGELFF; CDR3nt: TGTGCCAGCAGAGCAGGAGGACAGGGTATCTCCGGGGAGCTGTTTTTT
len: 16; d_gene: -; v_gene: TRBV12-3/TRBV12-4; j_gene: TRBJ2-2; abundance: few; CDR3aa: CASSFWSGVNTGELFF; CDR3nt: TGTGCCAGCAGTTTCTGGTCAGGGGTTAACACCGGGGAGCTGTTTTTT
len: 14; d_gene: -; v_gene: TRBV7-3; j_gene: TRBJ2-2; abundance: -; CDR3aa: CASSSGDVPGELFF; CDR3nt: TGTGCCAGCAGCTCGGGGGACGTGCCCGGGGAGCTGTTTTTT
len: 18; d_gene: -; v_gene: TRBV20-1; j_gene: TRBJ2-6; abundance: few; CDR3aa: CSARGRPREPSGANVLTF; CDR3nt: TGCAGTGCTAGGGGCCGTCCCCGGGAGCCCTCTGGGGCCAACGTCCTGACTTTC
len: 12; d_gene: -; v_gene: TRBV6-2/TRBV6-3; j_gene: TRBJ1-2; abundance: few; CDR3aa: CASSASRYGYTF; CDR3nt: TGTGCCAGCAGTGCTTCGAGGTATGGCTACACCTTC
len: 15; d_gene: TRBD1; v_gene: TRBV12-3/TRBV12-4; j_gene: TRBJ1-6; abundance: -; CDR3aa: CASRPTGTYNSPLHF; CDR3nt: TGTGCCAGCAGACCGACAGGGACCTATAATTCACCCCTCCACTTT
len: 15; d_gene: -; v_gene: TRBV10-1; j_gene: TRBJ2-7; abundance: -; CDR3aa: CASAMNTAGLSEQYF; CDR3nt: TGCGCCAGCGCCATGAACACAGCCGGTCTTTCCGAGCAGTACTTC
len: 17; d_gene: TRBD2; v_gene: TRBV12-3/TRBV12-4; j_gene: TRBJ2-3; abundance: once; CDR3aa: CASSPPSGTSGTDTQYF; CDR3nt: TGTGCCAGCAGTCCGCCCTCCGGGACTAGCGGCACAGATACGCAGTATTTT
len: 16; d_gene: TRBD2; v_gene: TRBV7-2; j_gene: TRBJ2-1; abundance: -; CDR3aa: CASSYGLAGGNDEQFF; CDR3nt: TGTGCCAGCAGCTACGGACTAGCGGGAGGGAACGATGAGCAGTTCTTC
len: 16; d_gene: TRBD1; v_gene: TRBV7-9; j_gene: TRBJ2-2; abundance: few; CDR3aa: CASSPRQGAGTGELFF; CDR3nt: TGTGCCAGCAGCCCACGACAGGGGGCGGGCACCGGGGAGCTGTTTTTT
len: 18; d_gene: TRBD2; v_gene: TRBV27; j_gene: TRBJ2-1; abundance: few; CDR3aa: CASRGLAGGTRSYNEQFF; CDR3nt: TGTGCCAGCAGAGGACTAGCGGGGGGAACGAGGTCCTACAATGAGCAGTTCTTC
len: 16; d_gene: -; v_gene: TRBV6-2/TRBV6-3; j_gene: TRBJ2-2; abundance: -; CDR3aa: CASSPSHPANTGELFF; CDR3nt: TGTGCCAGCAGTCCCTCGCATCCCGCGAACACCGGGGAGCTGTTTTTT
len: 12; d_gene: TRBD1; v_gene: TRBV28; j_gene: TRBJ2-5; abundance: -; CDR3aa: CASRLQGGNQYF; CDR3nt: TGTGCCAGCAGATTACAGGGGGGTAACCAGTACTTC
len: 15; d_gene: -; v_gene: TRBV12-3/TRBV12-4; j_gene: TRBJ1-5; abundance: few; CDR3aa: CASSLEGRLNQPQHF; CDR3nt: TGTGCCAGCAGTTTAGAGGGGCGCCTGAATCAGCCCCAGCATTTT
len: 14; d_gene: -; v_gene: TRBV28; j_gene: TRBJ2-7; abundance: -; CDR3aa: CASSTSYLGGEQYF; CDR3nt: TGTGCCAGCAGTACTTCCTACCTCGGGGGCGAGCAGTACTTC
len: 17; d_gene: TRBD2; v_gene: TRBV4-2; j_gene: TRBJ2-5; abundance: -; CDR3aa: CASSQRGLAGEGETQYF; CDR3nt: TGTGCCAGCAGCCAGCGAGGGCTAGCGGGAGAGGGAGAGACCCAGTACTTC
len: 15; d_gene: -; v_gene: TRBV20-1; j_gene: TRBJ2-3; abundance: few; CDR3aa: CSAVREDFSTDTQYF; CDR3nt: TGCAGTGCCGTCCGGGAAGATTTTAGCACAGATACGCAGTATTTT
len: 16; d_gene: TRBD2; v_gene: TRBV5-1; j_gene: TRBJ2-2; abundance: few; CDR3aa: CASSSTSGAGTGELFF; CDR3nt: TGCGCCAGCAGCTCGACTAGCGGGGCGGGCACCGGGGAGCTGTTTTTT
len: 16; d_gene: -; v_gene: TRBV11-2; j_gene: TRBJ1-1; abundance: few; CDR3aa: CASSLDLPVLNTEAFF; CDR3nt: TGTGCCAGCAGCTTAGATTTGCCGGTATTGAACACTGAAGCTTTCTTT
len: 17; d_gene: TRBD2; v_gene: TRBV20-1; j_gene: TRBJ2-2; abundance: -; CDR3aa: CSATGIGLDGFTGELFF; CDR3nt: TGCAGTGCTACGGGGATCGGACTAGACGGGTTCACCGGGGAGCTGTTTTTT
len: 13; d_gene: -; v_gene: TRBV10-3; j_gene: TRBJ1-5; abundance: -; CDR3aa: CAISAGPLWPQHF; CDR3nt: TGTGCCATCAGTGCTGGGCCCCTATGGCCCCAGCATTTT
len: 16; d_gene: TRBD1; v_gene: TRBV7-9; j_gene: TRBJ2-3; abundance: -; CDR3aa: CASSPTGGPGTDTQYF; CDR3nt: TGTGCCAGCAGTCCGACAGGGGGCCCAGGGACAGATACGCAGTATTTT
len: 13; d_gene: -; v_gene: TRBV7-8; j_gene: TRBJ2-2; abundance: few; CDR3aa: CASSLGATGILFF; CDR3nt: TGTGCCAGCAGCTTAGGGGCTACAGGGATACTGTTTTTT
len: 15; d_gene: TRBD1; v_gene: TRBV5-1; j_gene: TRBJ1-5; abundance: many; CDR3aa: CASSLEGQPNQPQHF; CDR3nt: TGCGCCAGCAGCTTGGAGGGACAGCCCAATCAGCCCCAGCATTTT
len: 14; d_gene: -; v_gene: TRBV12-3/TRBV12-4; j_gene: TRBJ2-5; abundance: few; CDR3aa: CASSLRDFQETQYF; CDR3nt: TGTGCCAGCAGTTTACGGGACTTCCAAGAGACCCAGTACTTC
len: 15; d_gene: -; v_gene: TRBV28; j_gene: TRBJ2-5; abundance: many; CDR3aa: CASSRIRDLRETQYF; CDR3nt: TGTGCCAGCAGTCGAATCCGGGACCTGAGGGAGACCCAGTACTTC
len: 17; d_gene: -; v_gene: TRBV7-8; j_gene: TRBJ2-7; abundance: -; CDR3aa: CASSLAVVGSNYYEQYF; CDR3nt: TGTGCCAGCAGCTTAGCGGTCGTTGGGTCAAATTACTACGAGCAGTACTTC
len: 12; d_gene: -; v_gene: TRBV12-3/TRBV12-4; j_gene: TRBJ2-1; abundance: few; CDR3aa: CASSSTSYKQFF; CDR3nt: TGTGCCAGCAGTTCCACTAGTTACAAGCAGTTCTTC
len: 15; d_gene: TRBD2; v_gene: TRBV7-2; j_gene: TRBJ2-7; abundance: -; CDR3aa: CASRWTSGRAYEQYF; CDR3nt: TGTGCCAGCAGGTGGACTAGCGGGAGGGCCTACGAGCAGTACTTC
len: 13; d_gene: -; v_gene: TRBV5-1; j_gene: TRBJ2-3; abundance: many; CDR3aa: CASSLVIADTQYF; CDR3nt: TGCGCCAGCAGCTTGGTGATTGCAGATACGCAGTATTTT
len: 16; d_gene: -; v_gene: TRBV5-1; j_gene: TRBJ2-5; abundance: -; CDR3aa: CASSSREGSSQETQYF; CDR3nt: TGCGCCAGCAGCTCTAGAGAGGGGAGCTCCCAAGAGACCCAGTACTTC
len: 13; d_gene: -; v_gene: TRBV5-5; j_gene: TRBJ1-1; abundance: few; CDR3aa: CASSPGRGSEAFF; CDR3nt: TGTGCCAGCAGCCCGGGACGGGGATCTGAAGCTTTCTTT
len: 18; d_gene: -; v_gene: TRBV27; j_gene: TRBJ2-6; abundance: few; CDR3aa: CASSLSSTLGTGANVLTF; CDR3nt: TGTGCCAGCAGTTTATCCTCCACATTAGGGACTGGGGCCAACGTCCTGACTTTC
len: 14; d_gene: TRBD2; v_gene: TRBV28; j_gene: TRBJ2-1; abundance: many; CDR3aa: CASRGLASYNEQFF; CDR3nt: TGTGCCAGCAGGGGACTAGCTTCCTACAATGAGCAGTTCTTC
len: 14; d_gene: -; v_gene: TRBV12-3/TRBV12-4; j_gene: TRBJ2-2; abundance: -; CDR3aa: CASSSPVATGELFF; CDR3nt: TGTGCCAGCAGTTCCCCTGTGGCCACCGGGGAGCTGTTTTTT
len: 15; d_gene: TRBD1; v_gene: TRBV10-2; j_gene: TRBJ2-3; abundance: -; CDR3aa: CASSELDRSTDTQYF; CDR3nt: TGCGCCAGCAGTGAGTTGGACAGGAGCACAGATACGCAGTATTTT
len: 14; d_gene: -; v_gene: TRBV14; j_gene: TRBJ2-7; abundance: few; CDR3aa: CASSPGPIRYEQYF; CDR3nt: TGTGCCAGCAGCCCAGGACCGATACGCTACGAGCAGTACTTC
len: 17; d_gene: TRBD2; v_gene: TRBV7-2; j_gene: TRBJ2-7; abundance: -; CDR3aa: CASSHRLAGETPYEQYF; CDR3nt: TGTGCCAGCAGCCACAGACTAGCGGGGGAAACCCCCTACGAGCAGTACTTC
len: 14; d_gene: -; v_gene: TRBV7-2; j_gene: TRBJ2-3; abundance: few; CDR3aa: CASSLNSAINTQYF; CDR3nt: TGTGCCAGCAGCTTAAATAGCGCGATCAATACGCAGTATTTT
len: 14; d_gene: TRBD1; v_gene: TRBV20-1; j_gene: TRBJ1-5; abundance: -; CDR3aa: CSANDREGNQPQHF; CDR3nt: TGCAGTGCAAATGACAGGGAGGGCAATCAGCCCCAGCATTTT
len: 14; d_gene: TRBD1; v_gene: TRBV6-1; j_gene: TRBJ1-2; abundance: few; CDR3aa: CASRTGGEGYGYTF; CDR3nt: TGTGCCAGCAGAACAGGGGGCGAGGGCTATGGCTACACCTTC